This T cell receptor beta chain originates from a study of shared clonotypes between healthy human individuals. Study-level points and caveats: Tissue TCR repertoires likely differ from these blood-only repertoires. Among donors, the sharing of clonotypes was expected to be influenced by sequencing depth.

Libraries were prepared by immunoSEQ multiplex PCR; TCRdb keeps only in-frame clonotypes and omits some of them. The data contain hundreds of thousands of clones, about 74% of them singletons. About this clone itself: Its target is not known.

The germline CDR1 and CDR2 sequences are SEHNR and FQNEAQ (reference sequence). The CDR3 covers 15 residues. Trimming removed 8 bases from V and 4 bases from J; junction bases left unmatched: 13. This sequence joins TRBV7-9 and TRBJ2-7; 8 bases fit TRBD2. This TCR came from a woman aged 40 to 49 in good health. Some clones in this sample may be carry-over from other donors' samples. The sample taken for sequencing was PBMCs. The CDR3 coding sequence is TGTGCCAGCCTATCGGAGACGGGAGGGCCATACGAGCAGTACTTC. The encoded protein is CASLSETGGPYEQYF.